A selection of T cell receptor beta chains follows, all from one sample in a study of T cells in localized non-small cell lung cancer. Sequenced by immunoSEQ multiplex PCR; TCRdb stores in-frame clones only, minus some. The table lists tens of thousands of clones, 65% to 85% of them singletons. This material consisted of peripheral blood mononuclear cells, taken before any cancer treatment. All receptors derive from a man aged 35 to 69 with stage III lung adenocarcinoma. Both conserved end residues are trimmed from each CDR3.

V: TRBV4-1
CDR3: ASSQDRVTLGNQPQH

V: TRBV5-6
CDR3: ASSSRGGAFNEQF

V: TRBV14
CDR3: ASSPMRDFSISYNEQF

V: TRBV14
CDR3: ASSPGRMNTEAF

V: TRBV9
CDR3: ASSVGRSSYNEQF

V: TRBV29-1
CDR3: SVEDHYEQY

V: TRBV18
CDR3: ASSPRWTGGEAF

V: TRBV18
CDR3: ASSPQGDTQY

V: TRBV18
CDR3: ASSPPAGDETQY

V: TRBV19
CDR3: ASSQMSSGANVLT

V: TRBV30
CDR3: AWSVGYSGNTIY

V: TRBV4-1
CDR3: ASSPLGRDGVYGYT

V: TRBV5-5
CDR3: ASSLRYGGSTYEQY

V: TRBV7-6
CDR3: ASSSEGQGPQH

V: TRBV11-3
CDR3: ASSSRQDNEQF

V: TRBV6-6
CDR3: ASSYGWGRYEQY

V: TRBV6-5
CDR3: ASSRGLAGSYEQY

V: TRBV7-9
CDR3: ASSLATGREETQY

V: TRBV28
CDR3: ASRRTESGNTIY

V: TRBV14
CDR3: ASSQVQGVLYEQY

V: TRBV6-1
CDR3: ASSKGGQGFAGANVLT

V: TRBV5-4
CDR3: ASSLRDRHNEQF

V: TRBV7-9
CDR3: ASSLGGQGSIQY

V: TRBV6-5
CDR3: ASSPADSTDTQY

V: TRBV29-1
CDR3: SVRTQLNTEAF

V: TRBV6-1
CDR3: ASIKQATTEAF

V: TRBV9
CDR3: ASSPPGSRVNEQF

V: TRBV28
CDR3: ASISGQEITGANVLT

V: TRBV5-1
CDR3: ASSLSGGYTGELF

V: TRBV6-5
CDR3: ASTRTGKIYGYT

V: TRBV27
CDR3: ASSRAGLRETQY

V: TRBV6-5
CDR3: ASSYGTSLSGNTIY

V: TRBV5-1
CDR3: ASSVGQLNTEAF

V: TRBV10-3
CDR3: AISELGQGGGASPLH

V: TRBV2
CDR3: ASSGVSTAYGYT

V: TRBV6-5
CDR3: ASSPNSDTQY

V: TRBV5-5
CDR3: ASEREGNRNEQY

V: TRBV2
CDR3: ASSDRRDSQPQH

V: TRBV23-1
CDR3: ASIRDQETQY

V: TRBV11-2
CDR3: ASSFQGPYLSNQPQH

V: TRBV5-1
CDR3: ASSVGDSGNQPQH

V: TRBV28
CDR3: ASSLSRSLAKNIQY

V: TRBV18
CDR3: ASSPNAISGANVLT

V: TRBV2
CDR3: ASRPTGVEQF

V: TRBV28
CDR3: ASSGAGLFGNTIY

V: TRBV7-8
CDR3: ASSLSGVETQY

V: TRBV11-2
CDR3: ASSSNRDRVHNEQF